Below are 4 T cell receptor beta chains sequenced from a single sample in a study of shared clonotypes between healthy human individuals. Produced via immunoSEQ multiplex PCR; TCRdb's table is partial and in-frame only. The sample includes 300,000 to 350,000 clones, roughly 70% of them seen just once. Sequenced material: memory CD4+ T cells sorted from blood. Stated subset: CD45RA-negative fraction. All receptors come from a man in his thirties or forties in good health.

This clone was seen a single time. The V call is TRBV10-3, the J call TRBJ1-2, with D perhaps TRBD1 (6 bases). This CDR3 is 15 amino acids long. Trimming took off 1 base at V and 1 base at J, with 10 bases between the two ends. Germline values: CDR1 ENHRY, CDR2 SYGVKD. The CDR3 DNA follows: TGTGCCATCAGTGAGTACAGGGAGGGTAACTATGGCTACACCTTC. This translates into CAISEYREGNYGYTF.

This CDR3 reads CASSEGTGGASSEKLFF. CDR3 DNA: TGTGCCAGTAGTGAAGGGACAGGGGGCGCGTCATCTGAAAAACTGTTTTTT. The V call is TRBV19, the J call TRBJ1-4; 12 nucleotides align to TRBD1. This CDR3 is built from 17 residues. Germline CDR1 LNHDA, CDR2 SQIVND (reference sequence). J was trimmed by 7 bases and V by 5 bases; bases with no gene match: 11.

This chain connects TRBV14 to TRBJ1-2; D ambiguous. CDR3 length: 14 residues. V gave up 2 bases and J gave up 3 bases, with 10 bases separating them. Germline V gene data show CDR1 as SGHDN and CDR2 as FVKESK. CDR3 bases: TGTGCCAGCAGCCAACTCGGAGGCTACTATGGCTACACCTTC. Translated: CASSQLGGYYGYTF.

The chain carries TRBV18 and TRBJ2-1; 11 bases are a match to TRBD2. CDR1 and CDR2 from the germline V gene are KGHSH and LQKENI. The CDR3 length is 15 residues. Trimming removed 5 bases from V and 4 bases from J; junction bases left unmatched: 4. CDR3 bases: TGTGCCAGCTCAGCGGGACTAGCGGCTTACAATGAGCAGTTCTTC. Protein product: CASSAGLAAYNEQFF.